This entry features one T cell receptor (beta chain) sequence. The entry originates in a study of identifying expanded T cells in peripheral blood. The method was immunoSEQ multiplex PCR; TCRdb's version includes in-frame clones alone and lacks a portion of them. The data show approximately 130,000 clones, approximately 86% seen once. This receptor was identified in a person aged 18 to 75 in good health. The specimen sequenced was blood.

The CDR3: CASHQGWGTEAFF. In nucleotides, the CDR3 is TGTGCCAGCCATCAGGGGTGGGGCACTGAAGCTTTCTTT. The J gene is TRBJ1-1, the V gene TRBV6-5; D may be TRBD1 (6 bases). The V gene lost 8 bases and the J gene lost 4 bases, with 14 bases spanning the gap. The germline V gene has CDR1 MNHEY and CDR2 SVGAGI. The CDR3 runs to 13 residues.